In this sample, the clone carrying this T cell receptor beta chain turned up many times. Antigen unknown. This sample stems from a study of T-cell reconstitution after alpha-beta-depleted transplantation in children. This sample's TCRbeta library carried unique molecular identifier barcodes. Each CDR3 protein gets one entry after TCRdb re-called the PCR reads with MiXCR. Here the sample spans more than 500,000 distinct CDR3 sequences, about an eighth being singletons. Findings and caveats of the study: A year had passed since transplant, and T-cell counts and diversity by then came mostly from newly produced T cells. Alpha-beta T cells present about two months after transplant were reported to originate from several hundred expanded graft clones. At day 60, the high TCRbeta diversity found in some patients originated from recipient T cells and thymic progenitors that had survived.

The V gene's germline CDR1 is LNHNV and CDR2 YYDKDF (reference sequence). The trim removed 0 bases at V and 6 bases at J, leaving 6 bases unmatched. This CDR3 has 16 residues. The source of this sequence is a female patient aged 2 to 10 who had a stem cell transplant for aplastic anemia, so the T cells may come from the graft donor. Specimen: PBMCs, mostly from graft donor cells, collected 180 days after TCRalphabeta/CD19-depleted stem cell transplant. V is TRBV15 and J is TRBJ2-2; 8 bases map to TRBD2. The CDR3 coding sequence is TGTGCCACCAGCAGAGATTACGGGAGGGCTTCCGGGGAGCTGTTTTTT. Its translation is CATSRDYGRASGELFF.